This T cell receptor (beta chain) was found in a study of control samples from healthy donors and cancer patients. Germline V gene sequence: CDR1 LNHDA, CDR2 SQIVND (reference sequence). V lost 2 bases and J lost 0, with 11 bases in between. The CDR3 covers 15 residues. Produced via immunoSEQ multiplex PCR; TCRdb's table is partial and in-frame only. Here the sample spans 150,000 to 200,000 clones, just under 95% being singletons. Sequenced input: blood. The chain joins TRBV19 to TRBJ2-7; D might be TRBD1 (7 bases). The origin of this receptor is a man aged 18 to 30 in good health. This chain's CDR3 is CASSITRDSSYEQYF. For the CDR3, the DNA is TGTGCCAGTAGTATAACGCGGGACAGCTCCTACGAGCAGTACTTC.